The rows below give T cell receptor beta chains drawn from one sample of a study of immune characterization of retroperitoneal liposarcoma. MiXCR, applied by TCRdb to the PCR reads, yields one record per CDR3 protein. The table lists some 11,000 distinct CDR3 sequences, roughly 22% of them singletons. The source material was blood. These receptors came from a female donor with retroperitoneal liposarcoma. Both conserved end residues are part of each CDR3. The order of the fields is V gene, clone size, D gene, J gene, CDR3 protein, CDR3 DNA. A D gene is named only where the DNA matches it firmly. A clone size is listed for some rows: how often the clone was seen (once, few, many), or a class if it is expanded.

V gene: TRBV11-1; clone size: medium-sized; D gene: NA; J gene: TRBJ2-4; CDR3 protein: CASSLGGREGIQYF; CDR3 DNA: TGTGCCAGCAGCTTAGGAGGCAGGGAAGGCATTCAGTACTTC
V gene: TRBV6-1; clone size: many; D gene: TRBD2; J gene: TRBJ2-7; CDR3 protein: CASGGSSGRPYEQYF; CDR3 DNA: TGTGCCAGCGGGGGGTCTAGCGGGAGGCCCTACGAGCAGTACTTC
V gene: TRBV25-1; clone size: few; D gene: NA; J gene: TRBJ2-1; CDR3 protein: CASSSGTSLNNEQFF; CDR3 DNA: TGTGCCAGCAGTTCCGGGACTTCCCTAAACAATGAGCAGTTCTTC
V gene: TRBV5-4; clone size: few; D gene: TRBD1; J gene: TRBJ1-4; CDR3 protein: CASSPGTGSEKLFF; CDR3 DNA: TGTGCCAGCAGCCCCGGGACAGGGTCTGAAAAACTGTTTTTT
V gene: TRBV12-3/TRBV12-4; clone size: NA; D gene: NA; J gene: TRBJ2-7; CDR3 protein: CASSLFGQYEQYF; CDR3 DNA: TGTGCCAGCAGTTTGTTCGGACAGTACGAGCAGTACTTC
V gene: TRBV12-3/TRBV12-4; clone size: many; D gene: NA; J gene: TRBJ2-1; CDR3 protein: CASSRIRGNEQFF; CDR3 DNA: TGTGCCAGCAGCCGAATAAGGGGGAATGAGCAGTTCTTC
V gene: TRBV4-3; clone size: NA; D gene: TRBD1; J gene: TRBJ2-2; CDR3 protein: CASSQGGTGTANTGELFF; CDR3 DNA: TGCGCCAGCAGCCAAGGGGGGACAGGGACGGCGAACACCGGGGAGCTGTTTTTT
V gene: TRBV11-2; clone size: NA; D gene: NA; J gene: TRBJ2-1; CDR3 protein: CASSRLGGVNNEQFF; CDR3 DNA: TGTGCCAGCAGCCGCCTAGGCGGGGTTAACAATGAGCAGTTCTTC
V gene: TRBV6-1; clone size: medium-sized; D gene: TRBD2; J gene: TRBJ2-7; CDR3 protein: CASRTGAGGTYEQYF; CDR3 DNA: TGTGCCAGCAGGACCGGGGCGGGGGGGACCTACGAGCAGTACTTC
V gene: TRBV6-5; clone size: few; D gene: NA; J gene: TRBJ2-5; CDR3 protein: CASSHNLGGRETQYF; CDR3 DNA: TGTGCCAGCAGCCATAACCTGGGGGGGCGGGAGACCCAGTACTTC
V gene: TRBV7-2; clone size: NA; D gene: NA; J gene: TRBJ2-1; CDR3 protein: CASSLPPTLGEQFF; CDR3 DNA: TGTGCCAGCAGCTTACCGCCTACCCTGGGTGAGCAGTTCTTC
V gene: TRBV27; clone size: many; D gene: TRBD2; J gene: TRBJ2-7; CDR3 protein: CASSLSLAGVNEQYF; CDR3 DNA: TGTGCCAGCAGTTTATCACTAGCGGGAGTCAACGAGCAGTACTTC
V gene: TRBV7-7; clone size: many; D gene: TRBD2; J gene: TRBJ2-1; CDR3 protein: CASSSLGGGNEQFF; CDR3 DNA: TGTGCTAGCAGCTCCCTTGGCGGGGGAAATGAGCAGTTCTTC
V gene: TRBV7-1; clone size: NA; D gene: TRBD1; J gene: TRBJ2-5; CDR3 protein: CASSSGTGVETQYF; CDR3 DNA: TGTGCCAGCAGCTCCGGGACAGGGGTAGAGACCCAGTACTTC
V gene: TRBV5-6; clone size: NA; D gene: NA; J gene: TRBJ2-2; CDR3 protein: CASSLGPQVGTGELFF; CDR3 DNA: TGTGCCAGCAGCCTAGGACCCCAGGTGGGCACCGGGGAGCTGTTTTTT
V gene: TRBV6-1; clone size: NA; D gene: TRBD1; J gene: TRBJ2-1; CDR3 protein: CASSSPQGSGTGKGEQFF; CDR3 DNA: TGTGCCAGCAGTTCGCCCCAAGGTTCAGGGACAGGGAAAGGTGAGCAGTTCTTC
V gene: TRBV6-1; clone size: NA; D gene: TRBD1; J gene: TRBJ1-1; CDR3 protein: CASSGQGLTEAFF; CDR3 DNA: TGTGCCAGCAGTGGACAGGGATTAACTGAAGCTTTCTTT
V gene: TRBV6-5; clone size: NA; D gene: TRBD1; J gene: TRBJ2-1; CDR3 protein: CASSSSGTGTYEQFF; CDR3 DNA: TGTGCCAGCAGTTCCTCCGGGACAGGGACCTACGAGCAGTTCTTC
V gene: TRBV7-2; clone size: medium-sized; D gene: NA; J gene: TRBJ2-1; CDR3 protein: CASSLAGRGWDNEQFF; CDR3 DNA: TGTGCCAGCAGCTTAGCGGGGCGAGGTTGGGACAATGAGCAGTTCTTC
V gene: TRBV5-6; clone size: NA; D gene: TRBD2; J gene: TRBJ2-7; CDR3 protein: CASSLELAASYEQYF; CDR3 DNA: TGTGCCAGCAGCTTGGAACTAGCGGCTTCCTACGAGCAGTACTTC
V gene: TRBV4-1; clone size: many; D gene: TRBD2; J gene: TRBJ2-5; CDR3 protein: CASSPSLGLPSETQYF; CDR3 DNA: TGCGCCAGCAGCCCATCCCTGGGACTACCGTCGGAGACCCAGTACTTC
V gene: TRBV12-3/TRBV12-4; clone size: NA; D gene: TRBD1; J gene: TRBJ2-1; CDR3 protein: CASSSLTGVYF; CDR3 DNA: TGTGCCAGCAGTTCTCTGACAGGGGTGTACTTC
V gene: TRBV12-5; clone size: medium-sized; D gene: NA; J gene: TRBJ2-1; CDR3 protein: CASGLGGLYNEQFF; CDR3 DNA: TGTGCTAGTGGTTTGGGGGGCTTATACAATGAGCAGTTCTTC
V gene: TRBV10-2; clone size: medium-sized; D gene: NA; J gene: TRBJ2-3; CDR3 protein: CASSDADTQYF; CDR3 DNA: TGCGCCAGCAGTGACGCAGATACGCAGTATTTT
V gene: TRBV6-1; clone size: few; D gene: NA; J gene: TRBJ2-2; CDR3 protein: CASSRYSAGGELFF; CDR3 DNA: TGTGCCAGCAGTAGATACAGCGCGGGCGGGGAGCTGTTTTTT
V gene: TRBV5-1; clone size: NA; D gene: NA; J gene: TRBJ2-5; CDR3 protein: CVWGRDGETQYF; CDR3 DNA: TGCGTCTGGGGGCGGGATGGAGAGACCCAGTACTTC
V gene: TRBV28; clone size: many; D gene: TRBD2; J gene: TRBJ2-1; CDR3 protein: CASSLGLAGLNEQFF; CDR3 DNA: TGTGCCAGCAGTTTAGGGCTAGCGGGACTAAATGAGCAGTTCTTC
V gene: TRBV7-3; clone size: few; D gene: TRBD2; J gene: TRBJ2-1; CDR3 protein: CASSLSTSGSGEQFF; CDR3 DNA: TGTGCCAGCAGCTTATCTACTAGCGGGAGTGGGGAGCAGTTCTTC
V gene: TRBV30; clone size: NA; D gene: NA; J gene: TRBJ1-5; CDR3 protein: CAWSVRSGQPQHF; CDR3 DNA: TGTGCCTGGAGTGTACGGTCGGGGCAGCCCCAGCATTTT
V gene: TRBV11-1; clone size: many; D gene: TRBD2; J gene: TRBJ2-1; CDR3 protein: CASSLTSGSYNEQFF; CDR3 DNA: TGTGCCAGCAGCCTGACTAGCGGGAGTTACAATGAGCAGTTCTTC
V gene: TRBV6-7; clone size: NA; D gene: NA; J gene: TRBJ2-7; CDR3 protein: CASSSPTGSSYEQYF; CDR3 DNA: TGTGCCAGCAGTTCTCCGACTGGTTCGTCCTACGAGCAGTACTTC
V gene: TRBV7-2; clone size: few; D gene: NA; J gene: TRBJ2-3; CDR3 protein: CASSLMSTSDTQYF; CDR3 DNA: TGTGCCAGCAGCTTAATGTCGACCTCGGATACGCAGTATTTT
V gene: TRBV6-5; clone size: NA; D gene: NA; J gene: TRBJ1-2; CDR3 protein: CASSYSVGREGTVGGYTF; CDR3 DNA: TGTGCCAGCAGTTACTCGGTGGGCAGGGAAGGTACTGTTGGAGGCTACACCTTC
V gene: TRBV6-6; clone size: NA; D gene: NA; J gene: TRBJ1-6; CDR3 protein: CASSSGQGNSPLHF; CDR3 DNA: TGTGCCAGCAGTTCTGGGCAGGGTAATTCACCCCTCCACTTT
V gene: TRBV6-6; clone size: NA; D gene: TRBD2; J gene: TRBJ2-5; CDR3 protein: CATQQSPGLAEVKETQYF; CDR3 DNA: TGTGCTACTCAGCAGTCTCCCGGGCTAGCGGAAGTAAAAGAGACCCAGTACTTC
V gene: TRBV25-1; clone size: many; D gene: TRBD2; J gene: TRBJ2-1; CDR3 protein: CASSSSGVSSYNEQFF; CDR3 DNA: TGTGCCAGCAGCTCTAGCGGAGTCAGCTCCTACAATGAGCAGTTCTTC
V gene: TRBV20-1; clone size: NA; D gene: TRBD2; J gene: TRBJ2-3; CDR3 protein: CSARAYRLSGGLTDTQYF; CDR3 DNA: TGCAGTGCTAGAGCCTACCGTCTTAGCGGGGGTTTGACAGATACGCAGTATTTT
V gene: TRBV7-8; clone size: many; D gene: TRBD1; J gene: TRBJ2-7; CDR3 protein: CASSFTGQTYEQYF; CDR3 DNA: TGTGCCAGCAGCTTTACGGGACAGACCTACGAGCAGTACTTC
V gene: TRBV4-2; clone size: NA; D gene: NA; J gene: TRBJ1-1; CDR3 protein: CASSRPTGRGTEAFF; CDR3 DNA: TGTGCCAGCAGCCGACCAACTGGGAGGGGCACTGAAGCTTTCTTT
V gene: TRBV5-1; clone size: few; D gene: NA; J gene: TRBJ2-3; CDR3 protein: CASSSGTDTQYF; CDR3 DNA: TGCGCCAGCAGCTCAGGGACAGATACGCAGTATTTT
V gene: TRBV25-1; clone size: NA; D gene: NA; J gene: TRBJ2-1; CDR3 protein: CASSDRGQETQFF; CDR3 DNA: TGTGCCAGCAGTGACCGGGGTCAAGAGACCCAGTTCTTC
V gene: TRBV27; clone size: NA; D gene: TRBD1; J gene: TRBJ1-2; CDR3 protein: CASSSLQGSYGYTF; CDR3 DNA: TGTGCCAGCAGTTCCCTACAGGGGAGCTATGGCTACACCTTC
V gene: TRBV6-1; clone size: medium-sized; D gene: NA; J gene: TRBJ2-3; CDR3 protein: CASSGPPAITDTQYF; CDR3 DNA: TGTGCCAGCAGCGGGCCACCGGCTATCACAGATACGCAGTATTTT
V gene: TRBV27; clone size: NA; D gene: NA; J gene: TRBJ2-5; CDR3 protein: CASRRLGQETQYF; CDR3 DNA: TGTGCCAGCAGAAGACTAGGACAAGAGACCCAGTACTTC
V gene: TRBV23-1; clone size: few; D gene: NA; J gene: TRBJ2-3; CDR3 protein: CASSQDRPADTQYF; CDR3 DNA: TGCGCCAGCAGTCAAGACCGGCCGGCAGATACGCAGTATTTT
V gene: TRBV6-1; clone size: medium-sized; D gene: NA; J gene: TRBJ2-3; CDR3 protein: CASSLAGRFTDTQYF; CDR3 DNA: TGTGCCAGCAGCCTTGCGGGCAGGTTCACAGATACGCAGTATTTT
V gene: TRBV4-3; clone size: few; D gene: TRBD1; J gene: TRBJ2-2; CDR3 protein: CASRQGLGPGELFF; CDR3 DNA: TGCGCCAGCCGACAGGGTCTGGGTCCCGGGGAGCTGTTTTTT
V gene: TRBV18; clone size: few; D gene: NA; J gene: TRBJ2-3; CDR3 protein: CASTRTTDTQYF; CDR3 DNA: TGTGCCAGCACCCGAACCACAGATACGCAGTATTTT
V gene: TRBV5-1; clone size: few; D gene: NA; J gene: TRBJ2-1; CDR3 protein: CASSLADEQFF; CDR3 DNA: TGCGCCAGCAGCTTGGCAGATGAGCAGTTCTTC
V gene: TRBV12-3/TRBV12-4; clone size: many; D gene: TRBD1; J gene: TRBJ2-7; CDR3 protein: CASSFRQGPHEQYF; CDR3 DNA: TGTGCCAGCAGCTTCCGACAGGGGCCCCACGAGCAGTACTTC
V gene: TRBV7-8; clone size: few; D gene: TRBD2; J gene: TRBJ2-1; CDR3 protein: CASSLGLAGGPSYNEQFF; CDR3 DNA: TGTGCCAGCAGCTTAGGGCTAGCGGGAGGGCCGTCCTACAATGAGCAGTTCTTC
V gene: TRBV12-3/TRBV12-4; clone size: medium-sized; D gene: NA; J gene: TRBJ2-2; CDR3 protein: CASSQGASGTGELFF; CDR3 DNA: TGTGCCAGCAGCCAGGGGGCTAGCGGGACCGGGGAGCTGTTTTTT
V gene: TRBV6-5; clone size: many; D gene: NA; J gene: TRBJ1-1; CDR3 protein: CASSYRDGTEAFF; CDR3 DNA: TGTGCCAGCAGTTACAGGGACGGCACTGAAGCTTTCTTT
V gene: TRBV4-1; clone size: NA; D gene: TRBD2; J gene: TRBJ2-3; CDR3 protein: CASSQVAGEDTQYF; CDR3 DNA: TGCGCCAGCAGCCAAGTAGCGGGAGAGGATACGCAGTATTTT